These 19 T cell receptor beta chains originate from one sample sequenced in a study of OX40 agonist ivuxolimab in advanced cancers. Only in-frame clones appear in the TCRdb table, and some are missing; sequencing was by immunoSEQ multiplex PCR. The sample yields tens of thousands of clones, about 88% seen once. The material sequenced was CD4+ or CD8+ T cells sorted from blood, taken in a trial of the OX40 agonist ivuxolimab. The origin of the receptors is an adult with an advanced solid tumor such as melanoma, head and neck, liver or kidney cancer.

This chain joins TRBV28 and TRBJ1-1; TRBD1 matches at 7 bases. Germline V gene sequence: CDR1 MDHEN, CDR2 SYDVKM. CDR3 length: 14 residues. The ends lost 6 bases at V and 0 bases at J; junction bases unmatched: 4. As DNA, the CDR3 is TGTGCCAGCAGCCTCGGGACAGTGAACACTGAAGCTTTCTTT. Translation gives CASSLGTVNTEAFF.

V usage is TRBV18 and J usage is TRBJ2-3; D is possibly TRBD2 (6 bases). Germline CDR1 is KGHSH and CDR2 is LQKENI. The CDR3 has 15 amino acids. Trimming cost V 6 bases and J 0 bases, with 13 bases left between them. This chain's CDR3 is CASSEGRISTDTQYF. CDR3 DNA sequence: TGTGCCAGCTCGGAGGGGAGAATCAGCACAGATACGCAGTATTTT.

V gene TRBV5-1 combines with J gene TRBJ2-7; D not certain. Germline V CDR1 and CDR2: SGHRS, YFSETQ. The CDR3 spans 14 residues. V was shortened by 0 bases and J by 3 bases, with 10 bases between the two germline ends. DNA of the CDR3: TGCGCCAGCAGCTTGGATGGGGTTTTCTACGAGCAGTACTTC. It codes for CASSLDGVFYEQYF.

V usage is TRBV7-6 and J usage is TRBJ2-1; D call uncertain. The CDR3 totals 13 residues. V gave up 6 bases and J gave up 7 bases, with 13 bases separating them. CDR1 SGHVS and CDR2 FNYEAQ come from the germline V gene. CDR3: CASSPQVRNEQFF. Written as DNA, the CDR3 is TGTGCCAGCAGTCCCCAGGTTAGGAATGAGCAGTTCTTC.

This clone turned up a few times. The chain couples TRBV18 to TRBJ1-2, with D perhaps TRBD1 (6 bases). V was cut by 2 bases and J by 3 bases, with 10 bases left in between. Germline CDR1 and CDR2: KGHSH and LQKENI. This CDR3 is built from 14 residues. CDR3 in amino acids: CASSPAGADYGYTF. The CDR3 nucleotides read TGTGCCAGCTCACCAGCGGGGGCGGACTATGGCTACACCTTC.

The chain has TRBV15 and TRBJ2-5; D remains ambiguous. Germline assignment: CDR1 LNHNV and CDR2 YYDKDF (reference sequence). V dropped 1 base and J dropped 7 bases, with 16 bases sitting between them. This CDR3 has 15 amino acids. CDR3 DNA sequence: TGTGCCACCAGCAGAGCTTCGGGTCAAACGGGGACCCAGTACTTC. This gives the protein CATSRASGQTGTQYF.

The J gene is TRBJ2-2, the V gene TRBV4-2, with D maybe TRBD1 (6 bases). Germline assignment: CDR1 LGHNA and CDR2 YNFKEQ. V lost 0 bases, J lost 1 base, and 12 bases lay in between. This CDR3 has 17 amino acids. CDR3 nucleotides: TGTGCCAGCAGCCAAGACAGGGGACCGATGAACACCGGGGAGCTGTTTTTT. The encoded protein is CASSQDRGPMNTGELFF.

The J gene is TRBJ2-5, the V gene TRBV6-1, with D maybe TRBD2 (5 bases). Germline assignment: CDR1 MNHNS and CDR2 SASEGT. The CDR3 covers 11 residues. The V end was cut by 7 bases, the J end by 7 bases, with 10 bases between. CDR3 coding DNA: TGTGCCAGCACGGCAGGAGGGACCCAGTACTTC. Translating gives CASTAGGTQYF.

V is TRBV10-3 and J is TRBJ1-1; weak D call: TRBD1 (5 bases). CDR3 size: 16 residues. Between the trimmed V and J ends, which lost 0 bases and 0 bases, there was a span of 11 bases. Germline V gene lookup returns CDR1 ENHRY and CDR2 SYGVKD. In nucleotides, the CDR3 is TGTGCCATCAGTGAGTCAACAGGACAAATGAACACTGAAGCTTTCTTT. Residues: CAISESTGQMNTEAFF.

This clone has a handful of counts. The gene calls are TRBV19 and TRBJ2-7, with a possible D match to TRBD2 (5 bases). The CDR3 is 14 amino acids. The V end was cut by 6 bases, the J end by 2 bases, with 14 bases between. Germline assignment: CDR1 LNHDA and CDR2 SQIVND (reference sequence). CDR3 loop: CASSFRVGAYEQYF. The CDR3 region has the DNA TGTGCCAGTAGCTTCCGTGTCGGGGCCTACGAGCAGTACTTC.

The DNA of the CDR3 is TGTGCCAGCAGCTTAGTTGCGGGTCCCCACACAGATACGCAGTATTTT. Translating gives CASSLVAGPHTDTQYF. This chain uses TRBV7-9 with TRBJ2-3; the D gene is possibly TRBD2 (5 bases). The CDR3 sequence is 16 residues long. Trimming took 1 base from V and 2 from J, leaving 13 bases between them. Germline V gives CDR1 SEHNR, CDR2 FQNEAQ (reference sequence).

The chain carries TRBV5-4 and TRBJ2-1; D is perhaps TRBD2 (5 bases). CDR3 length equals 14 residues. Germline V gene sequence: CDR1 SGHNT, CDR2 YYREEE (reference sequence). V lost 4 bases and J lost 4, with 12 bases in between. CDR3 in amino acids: CASSLSGGYNEQFF. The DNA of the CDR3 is TGTGCCAGCAGCCTCAGTGGAGGATACAATGAGCAGTTCTTC.

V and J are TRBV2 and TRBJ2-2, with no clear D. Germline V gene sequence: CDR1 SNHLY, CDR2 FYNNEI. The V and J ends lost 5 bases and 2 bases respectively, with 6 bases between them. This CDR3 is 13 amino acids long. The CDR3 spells CASSILNTGELFF. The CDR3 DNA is TGTGCCAGCAGTATCCTCAACACCGGGGAGCTGTTTTTT.

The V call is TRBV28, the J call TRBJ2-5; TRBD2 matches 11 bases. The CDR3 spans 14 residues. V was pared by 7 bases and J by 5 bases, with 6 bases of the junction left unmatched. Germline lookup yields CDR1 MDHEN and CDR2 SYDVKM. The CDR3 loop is CASMGLAVPETQYF. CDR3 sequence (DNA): TGTGCCAGCATGGGACTAGCGGTTCCTGAGACCCAGTACTTC. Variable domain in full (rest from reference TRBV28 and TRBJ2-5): DVKVTQSSRYLVKRTGEKVFLECVQDMDHENMFWYRQDPGLGLRLIYFSYDVKMKEKGDIPEGYSVSREKKERFSLILESASTNQTSMYLCASMGLAVPETQYFGPGTRLLVL.

The CDR3 nucleotides are TGTGCCAGCAGCCCCACTAGCCTGGCGGTCGGTAAAGAGACCCAGTACTTC. As protein: CASSPTSLAVGKETQYF. J is TRBJ2-5 and V is TRBV11-1, with D perhaps TRBD2 (6 bases). CDR3 length: 17 residues. Germline V CDR1 and CDR2: SGHAT, FQDESV (reference sequence). Trimming shortened V by 5 bases and J by 3 bases, and 22 bases separated the two germline ends.

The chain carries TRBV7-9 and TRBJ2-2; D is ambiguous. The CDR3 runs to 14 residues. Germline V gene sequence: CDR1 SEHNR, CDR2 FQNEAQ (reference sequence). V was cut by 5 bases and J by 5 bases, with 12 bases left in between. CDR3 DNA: TGTGCCAGCAGCCCCCCAATGGTGACCGGGGAGCTGTTTTTT. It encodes CASSPPMVTGELFF.

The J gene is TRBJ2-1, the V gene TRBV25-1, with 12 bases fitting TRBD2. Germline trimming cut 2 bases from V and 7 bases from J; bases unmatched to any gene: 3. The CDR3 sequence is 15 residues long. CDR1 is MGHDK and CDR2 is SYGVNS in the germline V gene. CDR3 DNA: TGTGCCAGCAGTGAAGGTCTAGCGGGAGGGAATGAGCAGTTCTTC. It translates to CASSEGLAGGNEQFF.

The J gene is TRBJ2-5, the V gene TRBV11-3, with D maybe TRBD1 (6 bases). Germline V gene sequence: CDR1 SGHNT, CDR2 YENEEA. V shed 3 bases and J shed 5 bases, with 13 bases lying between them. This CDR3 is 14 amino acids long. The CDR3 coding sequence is TGTGCCAGCAGCTTCGGGGACACGCGGGAGACCCAGTACTTC. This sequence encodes CASSFGDTRETQYF.

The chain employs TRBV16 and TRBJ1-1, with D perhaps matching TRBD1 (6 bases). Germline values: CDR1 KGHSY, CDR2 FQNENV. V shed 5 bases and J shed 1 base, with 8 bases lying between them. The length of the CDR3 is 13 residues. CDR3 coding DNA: TGTGCCAGCAGCAGACAGGAGAACACTGAAGCTTTCTTT. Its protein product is CASSRQENTEAFF.